These T cell receptor beta chains were read from a single sample in a study of CD8 T cells in Susac syndrome. From the immunoSEQ multiplex PCR reads, TCRdb called clonotypes with MiXCR, one entry per CDR3 protein. Altogether 160,000 or so distinct CDR3 sequences are present, about 94% being singletons, with the ten largest covering around 0.21%. Sequencing used CD8+ T cells from PBMCs. The source of these receptors is a human donor with multiple sclerosis. Each CDR3 is given with its conserved first and last residue. D genes are given only for firm matches. Clone size, where shown, is once, few, many, or a class for clones that have expanded.

d_gene | j_gene | v_gene | abundance | CDR3nt | CDR3aa
NA | TRBJ1-2 | TRBV12-3/TRBV12-4 | NA | TGTGCCAGTAAGATAGGAGGCCTCCTTTATGGCTACACCTTC | CASKIGGLLYGYTF
NA | TRBJ2-7 | TRBV3-1 | NA | TGTGCCAGCAGCCAACCCTCTTACGAGCAGTACTTC | CASSQPSYEQYF
TRBD1 | TRBJ2-7 | TRBV27 | once | TGTGCCAGCAGTAGGGACAGGGGGCGCGACGAGCAGTACTTC | CASSRDRGRDEQYF
NA | TRBJ1-6 | TRBV7-2 | once | TGTGCCAGCAGCTTAGGACGTCGCGGGCCGAATTCACCCCTCCACTTT | CASSLGRRGPNSPLHF
NA | TRBJ1-6 | TRBV2 | NA | TGTGCCAGCCGGTCACCCCTCCACTTT | CASRSPLHF
NA | TRBJ2-7 | TRBV19 | NA | TGTGCCAGTTTCGACTCGGAAGAGCAGTACTTC | CASFDSEEQYF
NA | TRBJ2-7 | TRBV12-3/TRBV12-4 | NA | TGTGCCAGCAGTCAGAGACAGGAACCTTCCTACGAGCAGTACTTC | CASSQRQEPSYEQYF
TRBD1 | TRBJ2-5 | TRBV27 | NA | TGTGCCAGCAGTACCATTCCGGACAGGGTGGAGACCCAGTACTTC | CASSTIPDRVETQYF
TRBD1 | TRBJ1-5 | TRBV12-3/TRBV12-4 | NA | TGTGCCAGCAGTTCATCCGGGACAGGGATAGGTTTAAAGCATTTT | CASSSSGTGIGLKHF
NA | TRBJ1-2 | TRBV21-1 | NA | TGTGCCAGCAGCTCCCCCCTGTACTATGGCTACACCTTC | CASSSPLYYGYTF
TRBD1 | TRBJ2-7 | TRBV3-1 | NA | TGTGCCAGCAGCCAAGAGGGACAGGGTCTCTACGAGCAGTACTTC | CASSQEGQGLYEQYF
TRBD2 | TRBJ2-3 | TRBV7-9 | NA | TGTGCCAGCAGCCTCCCGGAGACCGGGAGGGATACAGATACGCAGTATTTT | CASSLPETGRDTDTQYF
NA | TRBJ2-6 | TRBV6-1 | few | TGTGCCAGCAGTGAAAAAGCCTCTGGGGCCAACGTCCTGACTTTC | CASSEKASGANVLTF
TRBD2 | TRBJ2-3 | TRBV20-1 | NA | TGCAGTGCCAAGCGGGGGCCTAGCACAGATACGCAGTATTTT | CSAKRGPSTDTQYF
NA | TRBJ1-3 | TRBV7-9 | NA | TGTGCCAGCAGCTTACTTCGGCTCTCTGGAAACACCATATATTTT | CASSLLRLSGNTIYF
NA | TRBJ2-7 | TRBV27 | NA | TGTGCCACCGGCCCCAACGAGCAGTACTTC | CATGPNEQYF
TRBD1 | TRBJ1-5 | TRBV20-1 | NA | TGCAGTGCCACCGGGGGACAGGGCTCTCAGCCCCAGCATTTT | CSATGGQGSQPQHF
NA | TRBJ1-2 | TRBV12-3/TRBV12-4 | NA | TGTGCCAGCAGACAGGAGGGGCACGGTGGCTACACCTTC | CASRQEGHGGYTF
NA | TRBJ2-4 | TRBV29-1 | NA | TGCAGCGTTGAAGGGCGGGACGCCCTAGCCAAAAACATTCAGTACTTC | CSVEGRDALAKNIQYF
NA | TRBJ2-1 | TRBV27 | NA | TGTGCCAGCAGTTCAGGATGGAACAATGAGCAGTTCTTC | CASSSGWNNEQFF
TRBD2 | TRBJ2-2 | TRBV4-3 | NA | TGCGCCAGCAGCCCATCGGAAGGCGGGGGGCACACCGGGGAGCTGTTTTTT | CASSPSEGGGHTGELFF
NA | TRBJ2-7 | TRBV9 | NA | TGTGCCAGCCGACCGGGCGACAGCTCCTACGAGCAGTACTTC | CASRPGDSSYEQYF
TRBD1 | TRBJ1-2 | TRBV20-1 | NA | TGCAGTGCAGACGGACAGGGCCCTCTTAAGGATGGCTACACCTTC | CSADGQGPLKDGYTF
TRBD1 | TRBJ1-5 | TRBV9 | NA | TGTGCCAGCAGCGCGGGGACAGGGCGGGATCAGCCCCAGCATTTT | CASSAGTGRDQPQHF
NA | TRBJ1-1 | TRBV14 | NA | TGTGCCAGCAGCCAACGGGGAAACACTGAAGCTTTCTTT | CASSQRGNTEAFF
NA | TRBJ2-7 | TRBV6-6 | NA | TGTGCCAGCAGACCTGACAGATCCTACGAGCAGTACTTC | CASRPDRSYEQYF
NA | TRBJ1-2 | TRBV27 | NA | TGTGCCAGCAGCCCTCCCCCGCCTAACTATGGCTACACCTTC | CASSPPPPNYGYTF
NA | TRBJ2-7 | TRBV9 | NA | TGTGCCAGCAGCGTAGGGGACCATCCCCGGGAGCAGTACTTC | CASSVGDHPREQYF
TRBD1 | TRBJ1-3 | TRBV20-1 | once | TGCAGTGCGCCGGGACAGGGGGGTGGAAACACCATATATTTT | CSAPGQGGGNTIYF
NA | TRBJ2-1 | TRBV20-1 | once | TGCAGTGCTAGAATTAGTCGCAATGAGCAGTTCTTC | CSARISRNEQFF
NA | TRBJ2-7 | TRBV28 | NA | TGTGCCAGCAGTTTGTTGCGACAGAGCCTTCTCGAGCAGTACTTC | CASSLLRQSLLEQYF
NA | TRBJ2-7 | TRBV13 | NA | TGTGCCAGCAGCTCACGGCGGGCAGCTTACGAGCAGTACTTC | CASSSRRAAYEQYF
NA | TRBJ2-5 | TRBV20-1 | NA | TGCAGTGCCAGGGCTAGCGTCGAGACCCAGTACTTC | CSARASVETQYF
TRBD2 | TRBJ2-3 | TRBV5-6 | NA | TGTGCCAGCAGCTTGGCGTCCGGGACTACCTTCACAGATACGCAGTATTTT | CASSLASGTTFTDTQYF
NA | TRBJ1-1 | TRBV11-2 | NA | TGTGCCAGCAGCTTAACGGGGGTTTCCCCTGAAGCTTTCTTT | CASSLTGVSPEAFF
NA | TRBJ1-2 | TRBV3-1 | NA | TGTGCCAGCAGCCAAAAAAGGAACTATGGCTACACCTTC | CASSQKRNYGYTF
NA | TRBJ2-1 | TRBV29-1 | once | TGCAGCGTTGAAGGGGATGGCCTCAACAATGAGCAGTTCTTC | CSVEGDGLNNEQFF
NA | TRBJ2-7 | TRBV2 | NA | TGTGCCAGCAGTGGGGCCACAAACCCCTACGAGCAGTACTTC | CASSGATNPYEQYF
NA | TRBJ1-1 | TRBV2 | NA | TGTGCCAGCACCTCCGGCCAGGACACTGAAGCTTTCTTT | CASTSGQDTEAFF
NA | TRBJ1-1 | TRBV20-1 | NA | TGCAGTACAATTTTGGGCACAGTGACTGAAGCTTTCTTT | CSTILGTVTEAFF
NA | TRBJ1-2 | TRBV29-1 | NA | TGCAGCGTTTTCGGGGGATCATTGGCTCGACTAGACTATGGCTACACCTTC | CSVFGGSLARLDYGYTF
NA | TRBJ2-6 | TRBV19 | NA | TGTGCCAGTAGGCGGCGAAACTCTGGGGCCAACGTCCTGACTTTC | CASRRRNSGANVLTF
NA | TRBJ2-1 | TRBV29-1 | NA | TGCAGCGTTGAGGTAAGAGTAGTAGCGTCAGAGAAGAGTCACAATGAGCAGTTCTTC | CSVEVRVVASEKSHNEQFF
NA | TRBJ2-4 | TRBV7-9 | NA | TGTGCCAGCAGCTTAGCGGTGGGAGGCATTCAGTACTTC | CASSLAVGGIQYF
NA | TRBJ2-7 | TRBV27 | NA | TGTGCCAGCAGTCCCACGGCAATTCCTACGCTCGAGCAGTACTTC | CASSPTAIPTLEQYF